Listed below are T cell receptor beta chains from one sample, sequenced in a study of cytomegalovirus exposure and HLA in healthy donors. Produced via immunoSEQ multiplex PCR; TCRdb's table is partial and in-frame only. This table holds around 130,000 clones, more than 60% found once. The sequenced material came from PBMCs. All receptors derive from a woman aged 40 to 50 in good health and CMV-seronegative. Each CDR3 is given with its conserved first and last residue. Fields, in order: CDR3 length, D gene, J gene, V gene, clone size, CDR3 DNA, CDR3 protein. D genes are given only for firm matches. Clone size, where shown, is once, few, many, or a class for clones that have expanded.

16 - TRBJ2-1 TRBV7-7 - TGTGCCAGCAGCTTAGGACAGGAGGCACCGACCAATGAGCAGTTCTTC CASSLGQEAPTNEQFF
14 - TRBJ1-5 TRBV7-9 few TGTGCCAGCAGCCCTGACAGAAGCAATCAGCCCCAGCATTTT CASSPDRSNQPQHF
15 TRBD2 TRBJ2-3 TRBV9 - TGTGCCAGCAGCCTAGCGGGGAAACCCACAGATACGCAGTATTTT CASSLAGKPTDTQYF
16 - TRBJ2-7 TRBV6-6 - TGTGCCAGCAGCCTAATTGGGACATCCAACTCCTACGAGCAGTACTTC CASSLIGTSNSYEQYF
18 TRBD2 TRBJ2-1 TRBV10-1 once TGCGCCAGCAGGACTAGCGGGGGGACCATCGGGGTAGGAAATGAGCAGTTCTTC CASRTSGGTIGVGNEQFF
16 TRBD1 TRBJ2-7 TRBV18 - TGTGCCAGCTCACCTCTGGGGGACAGGCACTACTACGAGCAGTACTTC CASSPLGDRHYYEQYF
16 - TRBJ1-6 TRBV28 - TGTGCCAGCAGTTTAGGCGGAAGCTCCTATAATTCACCCCTCCACTTT CASSLGGSSYNSPLHF
14 TRBD1 TRBJ1-1 TRBV18 - TGTGCCAGCTCACCGAACGACAGGGGGTATGAAGCTTTCTTT CASSPNDRGYEAFF
16 TRBD1 TRBJ2-2 TRBV9 - TGTGCCAGCAGCGAGCGGACAGGGGTGAACACCGGGGAGCTGTTTTTT CASSERTGVNTGELFF
15 TRBD1 TRBJ1-3 TRBV27 - TGTGCCAGCAGTTTACAGGGGGCACCTGGAAACACCATATATTTT CASSLQGAPGNTIYF
13 - TRBJ1-4 TRBV6-1 few TGTGCCAGCCAATTTCGGACGGGAGAAAAACTGTTTTTT CASQFRTGEKLFF
13 - TRBJ1-5 TRBV6-1 - TGTGCCAGCAGTGCTCGAGAGGATCAGCCCCAGCATTTT CASSAREDQPQHF
17 TRBD2 TRBJ2-7 TRBV7-2 - TGTGCCAGCAGCAACGGCCAAGCGGGGGGTTTCTCCTACGAGCAGTACTTC CASSNGQAGGFSYEQYF
13 - TRBJ2-5 TRBV7-3 - TGTGCCAGCAGTACCACAGGTTTTGAGACCCAGTACTTC CASSTTGFETQYF
15 - TRBJ2-4 TRBV27 - TGTGCCAGCAGTTTATCGACCGTCCAGGGAAACAGTCAGTACTTC CASSLSTVQGNSQYF
12 - TRBJ1-1 TRBV10-3 - TGTGCCATCAGTGAGAGGGGGACTGAAGCTTTCTTT CAISERGTEAFF
17 - TRBJ2-3 TRBV7-3 - TGTGCCAGCAGCTGCTCTTGGGGGCTTCGGGCCACAGATACGCAGTATTTT CASSCSWGLRATDTQYF
16 TRBD1 TRBJ2-5 TRBV28 - TGTGCCAGCAGCTCAGGGACAGCTCGTTTTCAAGAGACCCAGTACTTC CASSSGTARFQETQYF
12 TRBD1 TRBJ1-5 TRBV9 - TGTGCCAGCAGCGTAACAGGGGGTAAATTGCATTTT CASSVTGGKLHF
15 TRBD1 TRBJ2-5 TRBV5-1 - TGCGCCAGCAGCTTGGGACAGGGGTATCAAGAGACCCAGTACTTC CASSLGQGYQETQYF
18 TRBD2 TRBJ2-1 TRBV5-8 once TGTGCCAGCAGCGTTTCTAGCGGGTCCCAGAGCTCCTACAATGAGCAGTTCTTC CASSVSSGSQSSYNEQFF
12 - TRBJ1-5 TRBV28 - TGTGCCAGCAGTTTACAGGTTCAGCCCCAGCATTTT CASSLQVQPQHF
14 - TRBJ2-2 TRBV6-5 few TGTGCCAGCAGACCTGACAGGTTCACCGGGGAGCTGTTTTTT CASRPDRFTGELFF
15 TRBD1 TRBJ2-1 TRBV5-1 - TGCGCCAGCAGCTTGTCCCCAGGGGGTAACAATGAGCAGTTCTTC CASSLSPGGNNEQFF
18 - TRBJ2-3 TRBV21-1 few TGTGCCAGCAGCAAGGGGTGCCTTACAGGGTGTCAAACAGATACGCAGTATTTT CASSKGCLTGCQTDTQYF
18 TRBD2 TRBJ2-3 TRBV5-1 - TGCGCCAGCAGCTTGGGAGCGGGAGGTCGATCTAGCACAGATACGCAGTATTTT CASSLGAGGRSSTDTQYF
14 TRBD1 TRBJ2-7 TRBV6-5 - TGTGCCAGCAGTCCAGGGGGCGCAGGCAACGAGCAGTACTTC CASSPGGAGNEQYF
16 TRBD1 TRBJ1-1 TRBV5-1 - TGCGCCAGCAGCCCTAGAGGGGGCCCCACGAACACTGAAGCTTTCTTT CASSPRGGPTNTEAFF
18 - TRBJ2-7 TRBV7-8 - TGTGCCAGCAGCTCCCCGGGAGACTTTTCGAGGGGGCCGCACGAGCAGTACTTC CASSSPGDFSRGPHEQYF
14 - TRBJ2-7 TRBV5-1 - TGCGCCAGCACCGTTGGAACAGGCTCCTACGAGCAGTACTTC CASTVGTGSYEQYF
13 - TRBJ2-3 TRBV18 - TGTGCCAGCTCATCAAGAGAGAGCGATACGCAGTATTTT CASSSRESDTQYF
13 - TRBJ1-1 TRBV27 once TGTGCCAGCAGTTTCGTAGAGAACACTGAAGCTTTCTTT CASSFVENTEAFF
13 - TRBJ2-2 TRBV27 - TGTGCCAGCAGTTCAGAGAACACCGGGGAGCTGTTTTTT CASSSENTGELFF
12 - TRBJ2-3 TRBV29-1 - TGCAGCGCCCGAATCGCGGGGGCTACGCAGTATTTT CSARIAGATQYF
15 - TRBJ1-2 TRBV7-9 - TGTGCCAGCAGCTTAGGGTCCGAGACAGCTCACCTCAGCACCTTC CASSLGSETAHLSTF
11 TRBD2 TRBJ2-7 TRBV27 - TGTGCCACCTCGGGGGGCTACGAGCAGTACTTC CATSGGYEQYF
13 TRBD1 TRBJ1-6 TRBV30 - TGTGCCTGGAGTGTACAGGGGCACTCACCCCTCCACTTT CAWSVQGHSPLHF
15 TRBD2 TRBJ2-2 TRBV28 - TGTGCCACTCTTTTCTCGGGGGGGTACACCGGGGAGCTGTTTTTT CATLFSGGYTGELFF
14 TRBD1 TRBJ1-1 TRBV19 few TGTGCCAGTAGCCCACAGGGGATGAACACTGAAGCTTTCTTT CASSPQGMNTEAFF
12 - TRBJ1-5 TRBV29-1 - TGCAGCGTTACTAACAGGAATCAGCCCCAGCATTTT CSVTNRNQPQHF
15 TRBD1 TRBJ1-5 TRBV27 - TGTGCCAGCAGTTCAGGGACAGGGGAAAGTCAGCCCCAGCATTTT CASSSGTGESQPQHF
14 TRBD1 TRBJ2-2 TRBV19 - TGTGCCACGTCGGACAGGGCGAACACCGGGGAGCTGTTTTTT CATSDRANTGELFF
15 - TRBJ2-5 TRBV5-1 - TGCGCCAGCAGCTTGGTCCTCGCCGAGCAAGAGACCCAGTACTTC CASSLVLAEQETQYF
15 - TRBJ1-5 TRBV5-4 - TGTGCCAGCAGCTTAGGGCCAGGGAAGAATCAGCCCCAGCATTTT CASSLGPGKNQPQHF
12 - TRBJ2-7 TRBV2 - TGTGCCAGCAGCTGGACATTCTACGAGCAGTACTTC CASSWTFYEQYF
15 TRBD1 TRBJ2-7 TRBV19 - TGTGCCAGTAGTATAGATGGACAGGGAATCTACGAGCAGTACTTC CASSIDGQGIYEQYF
14 TRBD1 TRBJ2-3 TRBV2 - TGTGCCAGCGGCACCCCCGGGACAGCCGATACGCAGTATTTT CASGTPGTADTQYF
14 TRBD1 TRBJ2-7 TRBV7-8 - TGTGCCAGCAGCCTGGGGGACAGGGTGGTGGAGCAGTACTTC CASSLGDRVVEQYF
16 TRBD2 TRBJ2-1 TRBV5-1 - TGCGCCAGCAGCTTGGCCGGGGCGGGAGGGCCTAATGAGCAGTTCTTC CASSLAGAGGPNEQFF
13 TRBD1 TRBJ1-2 TRBV29-1 - TGCAGCGTTGATACAGGGGTGAGAAATGGCTACACCTTC CSVDTGVRNGYTF
13 - TRBJ1-2 TRBV19 - TGTGCCAGTAGTGGCAGCCCCAGGGATGGCTACACCTTC CASSGSPRDGYTF
16 TRBD2 TRBJ2-7 TRBV29-1 - TGCAGCGTCCCTGGAGGGCTAGCGGGAGAACTTGGAGAGCAGTACTTC CSVPGGLAGELGEQYF
15 TRBD1 TRBJ1-3 TRBV7-9 few TGTGCCAGCATCGAGACAGGGTTTGACAGAAACACCATATATTTT CASIETGFDRNTIYF